This TCR beta chain was profiled in a study of control samples from healthy donors and cancer patients. Per the germline V gene, CDR1 is MDHEN and CDR2 is SYDVKM. CDR3 length equals 14 residues. The V segment lost 8 bases and the J segment 5 bases; nucleotides outside the gene matches: 8. TCRdb's table, derived via immunoSEQ multiplex PCR, lists solely in-frame clones and lacks some. The table has around 110,000 clones, roughly nine tenths seen once; the top ten hold 0.95% to 1.3%. This clonotype was sampled from a woman in her forties or fifties with colorectal cancer. This rearrangement joins TRBV28 to TRBJ2-5, with 10 bases matching TRBD2. Sequencing was performed on PBMCs. CDR3 DNA: TGTGCCAGCCGAAGCGGGAGGGCCGGGGAGACCCAGTACTTC. The encoded protein is CASRSGRAGETQYF.